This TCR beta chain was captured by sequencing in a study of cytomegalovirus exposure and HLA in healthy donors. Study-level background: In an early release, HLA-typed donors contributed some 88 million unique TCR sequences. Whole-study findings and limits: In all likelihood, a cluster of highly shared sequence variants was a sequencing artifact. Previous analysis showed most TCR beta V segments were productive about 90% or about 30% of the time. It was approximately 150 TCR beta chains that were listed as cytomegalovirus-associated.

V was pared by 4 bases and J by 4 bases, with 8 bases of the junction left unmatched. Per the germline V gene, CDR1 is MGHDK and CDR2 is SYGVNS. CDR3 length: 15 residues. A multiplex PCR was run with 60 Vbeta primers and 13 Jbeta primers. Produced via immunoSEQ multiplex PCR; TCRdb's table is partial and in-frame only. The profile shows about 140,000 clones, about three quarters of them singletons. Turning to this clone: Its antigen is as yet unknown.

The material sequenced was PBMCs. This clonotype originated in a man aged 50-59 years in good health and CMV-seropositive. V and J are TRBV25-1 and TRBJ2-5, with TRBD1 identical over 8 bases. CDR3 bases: TGTGCCAGCAGTGTCCCGGGGACAGGACGAGAGACCCAGTACTTC. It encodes CASSVPGTGRETQYF. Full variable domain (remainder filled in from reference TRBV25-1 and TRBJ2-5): EADIYQTPRYLVIGTGKKITLECSQTMGHDKMYWYQQDPGMELHLIHYSYGVNSTEKGDLSSESTVSRIRTEHFPLTLESARPSHTSQYLCASSVPGTGRETQYFGPGTRLLVL.